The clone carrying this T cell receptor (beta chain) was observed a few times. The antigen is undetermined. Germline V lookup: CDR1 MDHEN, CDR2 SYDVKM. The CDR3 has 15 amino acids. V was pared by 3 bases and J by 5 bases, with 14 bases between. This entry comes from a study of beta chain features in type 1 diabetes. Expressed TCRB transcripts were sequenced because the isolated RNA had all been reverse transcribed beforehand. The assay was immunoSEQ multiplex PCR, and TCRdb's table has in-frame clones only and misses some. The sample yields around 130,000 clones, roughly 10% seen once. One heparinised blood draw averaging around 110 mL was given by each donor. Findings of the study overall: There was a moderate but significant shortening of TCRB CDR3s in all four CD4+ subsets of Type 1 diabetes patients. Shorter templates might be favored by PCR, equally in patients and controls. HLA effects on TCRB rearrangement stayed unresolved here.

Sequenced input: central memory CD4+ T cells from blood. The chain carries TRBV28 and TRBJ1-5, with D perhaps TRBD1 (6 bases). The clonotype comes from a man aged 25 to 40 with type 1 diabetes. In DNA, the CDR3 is TGTGCCAGCAGTTTTGGGACACGTGGTGATCAGCCCCAGCATTTT. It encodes CASSFGTRGDQPQHF. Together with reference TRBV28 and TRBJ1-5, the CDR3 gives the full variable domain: DVKVTQSSRYLVKRTGEKVFLECVQDMDHENMFWYRQDPGLGLRLIYFSYDVKMKEKGDIPEGYSVSREKKERFSLILESASTNQTSMYLCASSFGTRGDQPQHFGDGTRLSIL.